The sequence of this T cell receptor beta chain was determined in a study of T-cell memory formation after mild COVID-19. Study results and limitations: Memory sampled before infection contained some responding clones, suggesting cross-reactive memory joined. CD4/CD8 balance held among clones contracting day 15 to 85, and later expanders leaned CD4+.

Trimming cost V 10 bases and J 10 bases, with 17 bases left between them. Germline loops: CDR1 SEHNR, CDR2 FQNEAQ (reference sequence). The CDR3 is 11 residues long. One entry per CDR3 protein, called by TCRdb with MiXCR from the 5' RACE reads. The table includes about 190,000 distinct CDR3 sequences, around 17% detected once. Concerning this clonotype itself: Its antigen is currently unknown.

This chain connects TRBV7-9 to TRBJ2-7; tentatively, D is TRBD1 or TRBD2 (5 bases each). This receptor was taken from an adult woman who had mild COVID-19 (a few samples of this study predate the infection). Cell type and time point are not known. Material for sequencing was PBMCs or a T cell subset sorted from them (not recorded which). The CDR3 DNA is TGTGCCACCACCCAGGGAGTAGGACAGTACTTC. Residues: CATTQGVGQYF.